This TCR beta chain was captured in a study of T cells in Graves' hyperthyroidism and ophthalmopathy (dated by TCRdb to the late 2010s). Regarding the research as a whole: To identify distinguishing TCR V-J signatures, a discovery cohort of about a hundred patients was used, comprising under 45 with Graves' ophthalmopathy and 57 with stable Graves' hyperthyroidism. After blood sampling, hyperthyroidism patients were treated with methimazole at a starting dose of 30 mg daily, and ophthalmopathy patients were treated with high-dose intravenous methylprednisolone. For training and testing, the 95 to 100 patients in the discovery cohort were randomly divided in a 7:3 ratio. Thyroid tissue and blood T-cell repertoires from roughly 6 Graves' hyperthyroidism patients were also compared in the study. The paper describes TCR Vbeta CDR3 sequencing of 130 to 150 peripheral blood samples, made up of 43 ophthalmopathy patients, roughly 72 hyperthyroidism patients and 17 progressor patients. An independent validation cohort of fewer than 20 hyperthyroidism patients and more than 15 patients who later progressed to ophthalmopathy tested prospective prediction of ophthalmopathy.

Exclusion was applied to patients with uncontrolled infections, other autoimmune diseases, pregnancy or lactation. Diagnoses were based on clinical symptoms, serum thyroxine and TRAb, thyroid ultrasound and orbital computed tomography. Total RNA was extracted with Trizol reagent, and quality was checked on an Agilent 2100 Bioanalyzer. As for this clonotype: Its antigen remains unidentified. Per-nucleotide qualities are absent, and no much larger clonotype sits a single base away.

As encoded in the germline V gene, CDR1 is ENHRY while CDR2 is SYGVKD. At the junction V is shortened by 6 bases and J by 7 bases; bases outside the gene matches: 5. The CDR3 contains 13 residues, cysteine and phenylalanine counted. Here the CDR3 DNA is all that survives: 39 bases in frame from base 1. The TCR beta CDR3 regions were amplified from RNA transcripts. The TCR CDR3 was subjected to a first round of RT-PCR using the HTBI primer set and the Qiagen OneStep RT-PCR kit. Libraries were constructed in a second round of multiplex PCR, after which size selection and purification were performed. Libraries were sequenced paired-end with 100 bp reads on an Illumina HiSeq2000. As for the original processing: SOAPnuke was used to process the raw data, removing reads that contained adapters or uncalled bases, had a mean Phred below 15, or lacked an exact match to the constant primer or identifier. High-quality paired reads were merged with COPE v1.2.5, and unique nucleotide sequences were defined as clonotypes. Clonotypes were aligned to IMGT TRBV, TRBD and TRBJ reference segments using MiTCR v1.1. The analysis included only V-J combinations with a frequency above 0.0001, which together covered more than 99% of the repertoires. A TCS score was defined as the ratio of F50 (clonal expansion) to E x V (chaos), with BLOSUM62-based TCRdist applied between CDR3 peptides within each V-J. Welch's t-statistics and random forest reduced 450 to 600 V-J features to 10 to 15, which were used in a naive Bayes classifier (R e1071). The Morisita-Horn index was used to measure how similar the thyroid and blood repertoires were. The raw public reads went through TCRdb reprocessing: fastp at Q25, MiXCR clone calling, in-frame beta chains kept. A single entry per CDR3 protein holds the most common genes and DNA from its merged rows. In this record, the V and J calls reflect TCRdb's handling and not the investigators' own analysis. Here the sample has fewer than 650,000 distinct CDR3 sequences; 46% occur a single time. 44% of the sample comes from the top ten.

Here is what the overall study found, with its caveats: Ophthalmopathy was separated from stable hyperthyroidism by a 13 V-J signature model, with roughly 88% sensitivity and about 81% specificity obtained in cross-validation and 80%/75% obtained in testing. During validation, the model predicted progression to ophthalmopathy a median of around 7 months ahead of onset, with roughly 65% sensitivity and less than 85% specificity. Most expanded thyroid clonotypes (frequency above 0.001) were also found in blood, which suggests that blood repertoires may mirror thyroid immune responses. No statistical method was used to set the sample size in advance, and investigators knew the group allocation.

The TCR originated in an adult woman with Graves' disease, either hyperthyroidism or ophthalmopathy (not recorded which). The chain links TRBV10-3 with TRBJ1-2; TRBD1 aligns with 10 central bases. The sample consisted of peripheral blood or thyroid tissue (not recorded which). The CDR3 reads CAISGTGDGGYTF. The nucleotides read TGTGCCATCAGCGGGACAGGGGACGGTGGCTACACCTTC.